The 15 T cell receptor beta chains below come from one sample, sequenced in a study of OX40 agonist ivuxolimab in advanced cancers. The repertoire was sequenced with immunoSEQ multiplex PCR; TCRdb's copy has only in-frame clones and lacks some. The table shows tens of thousands of clones, with about 93% occurring only once. This sample comprised CD4+ or CD8+ T cells sorted from blood, obtained in a trial of the OX40 agonist ivuxolimab. Every receptor here comes from an adult with an advanced solid tumor such as melanoma, head and neck, liver or kidney cancer.

The chain couples TRBV28 to TRBJ2-7; 8 positions match TRBD1. Germline V gene data show CDR1 as MDHEN and CDR2 as SYDVKM. J lost 5 bases, V lost 3 bases, and 6 bases had no gene match. CDR3 size: 14 residues. CDR3 residues: CASSFFNRGDEQYF. CDR3 DNA: TGTGCCAGCAGTTTTTTCAACAGGGGGGACGAGCAGTACTTC.

V gene TRBV4-3 combines with J gene TRBJ2-2; 9 bases align to TRBD2. Germline assignment: CDR1 LGHNA and CDR2 YSLEER. There are 18 residues in the CDR3. After removal of 1 base from V and 4 bases from J, the junction contained 10 bases not matched to a gene. The CDR3 nucleotides are TGCGCCAGCAGCCAAGTCCAAATTGGCGGGAGGGCCACCGGGGAGCTGTTTTTT. This sequence encodes CASSQVQIGGRATGELFF.

The CDR3 protein is CASSFGTGEAYGYTF. As DNA, the CDR3 is TGTGCCAGCAGCTTCGGGACAGGGGAAGCTTATGGCTACACCTTC. The chain is built from TRBV11-2 and TRBJ1-2, with TRBD1 matching 10 bases. The length of the CDR3 is 15 residues. Germline trimming cut 3 bases from V and 5 bases from J; bases unmatched to any gene: 6. From germline, CDR1 is SGHAT and CDR2 FQNNGV.

The CDR3 loop reads CASSLSGTGTGSTYGYTF. DNA for the CDR3: TGTGCCAGCAGTTTATCGGGAACCGGGACAGGGTCAACCTATGGCTACACCTTC. This chain uses TRBV27 with TRBJ1-2; TRBD1 matches 9 bases. The CDR3 loop spans 18 amino acids. The junction had 12 bases not matched to a gene; V was cut back by 0 bases and J by 4 bases. Germline CDR1 reads MNHEY; CDR2 reads SMNVEV (reference sequence).

The chain has TRBV2 and TRBJ1-5, with D unclear. The V and J ends lost 1 base and 1 base respectively, with 8 bases between them. The CDR3 is made up of 15 amino acids. The germline gives CDR1 SNHLY, CDR2 FYNNEI. This chain's CDR3 is CASSEGGSSNQPQHF. The DNA for the CDR3 is TGTGCCAGCAGTGAAGGGGGATCGAGCAATCAGCCCCAGCATTTT.

In DNA, the CDR3 is TGTGCCAGCAGCCATCGGGACAGAACGAACACTGAAGCTTTCTTT. It codes for CASSHRDRTNTEAFF. The chain joins TRBV4-2 to TRBJ1-1, with 7 bases that match TRBD1. The germline gives CDR1 LGHNA, CDR2 YNFKEQ. The junction had 5 bases not matched to a gene; V was cut back by 3 bases and J by 1 base. This CDR3 spans 15 amino acids.

J is TRBJ2-1 and V is TRBV10-1; 9 bases are shared with TRBD2. The CDR3 contains 16 residues. In germline, CDR1 is WNHNN, CDR2 SYGVQD (reference sequence). Losses at the gene ends were 3 bases for V and 9 bases for J; bases not matched to a gene: 12. The CDR3 sequence is CASSERREGPRSEQFF. CDR3 bases: TGCGCCAGCAGTGAAAGGCGGGAGGGCCCTCGGAGTGAGCAGTTCTTC.

The chain uses TRBV5-5 and TRBJ2-7; a possible D gene is TRBD2 (5 bases). V was trimmed by 0 bases and J by 2 bases, leaving 12 bases between them. Germline V gives CDR1 SGHKS, CDR2 YYEKEE (reference sequence). The CDR3 is 15 amino acids. The CDR3 bases are TGTGCCAGCAGCTTGGGGCCCGGGATTACCTACGAGCAGTACTTC. This gives the protein CASSLGPGITYEQYF.

As regards this clone: At the DNA level, this CDR3 is encoded by other sequences in the same sample as well. The chain links TRBV6-1 to TRBJ2-5, with TRBD2 identical over 7 bases. The V gene end was trimmed by 10 bases and the J gene end by 2 bases; junction bases not matched to a gene: 7. CDR3 length: 13 amino acids. The germline V gene has CDR1 MNHNS and CDR2 SASEGT. The CDR3, as DNA: TGTGCCACCAAAGCGGGACCACAAGAGACCCAGTACTTC. Its protein is CATKAGPQETQYF.

The J gene is TRBJ1-4, the V gene TRBV9; D ambiguous. There are 15 residues in the CDR3. The V end was cut by 0 bases, the J end by 5 bases, with 11 bases between. Germline V gene sequence: CDR1 SGDLS, CDR2 YYNGEE. In nucleotides, the CDR3 is TGTGCCAGCAGCGTAGGGTCCCTCGGCAATGAAAAACTGTTTTTT. This encodes CASSVGSLGNEKLFF.

The chain uses TRBV18 and TRBJ2-1; TRBD2 agrees at 15 bases. V was pared by 3 bases and J by 6 bases, with 6 bases of the junction left unmatched. The germline V gene has CDR1 KGHSH and CDR2 LQKENI. The CDR3 has 17 residues. CDR3 region: CASSPVPGLAGGNEQFF. CDR3 DNA sequence: TGTGCCAGCTCACCGGTGCCGGGACTAGCGGGAGGCAATGAGCAGTTCTTC.

The chain has TRBV2 and TRBJ1-2; unclear D gene. Trimming removed 6 bases at V and 2 bases at J, with 16 bases between. The length of the CDR3 is 15 residues. Germline V gene sequence: CDR1 SNHLY, CDR2 FYNNEI. CDR3 in DNA: TGTGCCAGCAGCGGGTTCCAGAGACTAAACTATGGCTACACCTTC. This encodes CASSGFQRLNYGYTF.

V usage is TRBV7-2 and J usage is TRBJ2-5; TRBD2 might be the D (6 bases). Germline V lookup: CDR1 SGHTA, CDR2 FQGNSA. Trimming removed 4 bases at V and 7 bases at J, with 16 bases between. This CDR3 is 14 amino acids long. This CDR3 is CASSSIGGEGTQYF. DNA for the CDR3: TGTGCCAGCAGCTCCATCGGGGGAGAGGGGACCCAGTACTTC.

This clone was seen only a few times. The chain joins TRBV5-1 to TRBJ2-6, with 7 nucleotides matching TRBD1. Trimming cost V 0 bases and J 3 bases; bases outside gene matches: 9. The CDR3 has 18 amino acids. CDR1 is SGHRS and CDR2 is YFSETQ in the germline V gene. The CDR3 loop reads CASSLGLLRGFGANVLTF. The CDR3 DNA reads as TGCGCCAGCAGCTTGGGGCTACTCAGGGGGTTTGGGGCCAACGTCCTGACTTTC.

The chain has TRBV30 and TRBJ1-1; possible D gene TRBD1, 5 bases. The CDR3 runs to 10 residues. Germline CDR1 and CDR2: GTSNPN and SVGIG (reference sequence). Trimming stripped 3 bases from V and 12 bases from J, with 11 bases between. CDR3 sequence reads: CAWRYGATFF. The CDR3 bases are TGTGCCTGGAGGTACGGGGCAACTTTCTTT.